The 24 T cell receptor beta chains reported below all come from one sample, sequenced in a study of control samples from healthy donors and cancer patients. Profiled with immunoSEQ multiplex PCR; TCRdb holds only in-frame clones, not every one. Seen here are 200,000 or so clones, roughly nine tenths observed once, and the top ten hold 1.5% to 2%. Input material: blood. Receptors originate from a man aged 25-45 years in good health.

The V and J genes are TRBV7-3 and TRBJ1-1; a possible D gene is TRBD1 (5 bases). V was pared by 5 bases and J by 1 base, with 8 bases between. The CDR3 length is 13 residues. In germline, CDR1 is SGHTA, CDR2 FQGTGA. The CDR3 DNA is TGTGCCAGCAGCCCACAGGAGAACACTGAAGCTTTCTTT. Residues: CASSPQENTEAFF.

The rearrangement uses TRBV19 and TRBJ2-1; 8 bases fit TRBD2. Trimming took 4 bases from V and 10 from J; bases not matched to a gene: 15. CDR1 and CDR2 (germline): LNHDA, SQIVND (reference sequence). The CDR3 loop spans 16 amino acids. The CDR3 DNA reads TGTGCCAGTAGTAACCCCGGGGGGCTAGCGGGCAGCGAGCAGTTCTTC. This encodes CASSNPGGLAGSEQFF.

V and J are TRBV6-1 and TRBJ1-3; 8 bases agree with TRBD1. CDR1 and CDR2 (germline): MNHNS, SASEGT. The length of the CDR3 is 16 residues. Trimming at V came to 4 bases and at J to 1 base, leaving 6 bases not matched to a gene. CDR3 DNA: TGTGCCAGCAGTGCTACAGGGGGAGGATCTGGAAACACCATATATTTT. It encodes CASSATGGGSGNTIYF.

The chain recombines TRBV5-1 with TRBJ2-2; TRBD1 is a possible D gene (6 bases). Germline CDR1 SGHRS, CDR2 YFSETQ. CDR3 length equals 15 residues. The V and J ends lost 5 bases and 0 bases respectively, with 11 bases between them. The CDR3 bases are TGCGCCAGCAGTCCCGGGACAACGAACACCGGGGAGCTGTTTTTT. Encoded protein: CASSPGTTNTGELFF.

This clone showed up just once. The chain is built from TRBV14 and TRBJ1-2; the D is unclear. Germline assignment: CDR1 SGHDN and CDR2 FVKESK. The CDR3 has 13 residues. With 1 base removed from V and 3 bases from J, the gap between germline ends came to 6 bases. Here the CDR3 DNA reads TGTGCCAGCAGCCAAGTCTCGGACTATGGCTACACCTTC. It specifies CASSQVSDYGYTF.

V is TRBV9 and J is TRBJ2-3; TRBD1 is a possible D gene (6 bases). CDR1 and CDR2 from the germline V gene are SGDLS and YYNGEE. V was clipped by 3 bases and J by 3 bases, with 8 bases between them. The CDR3 totals 13 residues. CDR3 coding DNA: TGTGCCAGCAGCGCGGGGACAACAGATACGCAGTATTTT. It codes for CASSAGTTDTQYF.

V and J are TRBV6-1 and TRBJ1-4, with no clear D. CDR1 MNHNS and CDR2 SASEGT come from the germline V gene. With 2 bases removed from V and 4 bases from J, the gap between germline ends came to 17 bases. CDR3 length: 17 amino acids. CDR3 bases: TGTGCCAGCAGTGAAACGGGAACGAGGGCGGGTAATGAAAAACTGTTTTTT. Translation gives CASSETGTRAGNEKLFF.

This chain links TRBV6-2 or TRBV6-3 with TRBJ1-1, with a possible D match to TRBD1 (5 bases). This CDR3 spans 14 amino acids. Germline CDR1 reads MNHEY; CDR2 reads SVGEGT. Trimming stripped 6 bases from V and 1 base from J, with 12 bases between. Written as DNA, the CDR3 is TGTGCCAGCAGCAGGGACGGTAAGAACACTGAAGCTTTCTTT. It specifies CASSRDGKNTEAFF.

CDR3 sequence reads: CASSRQRGGTDTQYF. CDR3 nucleotides: TGTGCCAGCAGCCGTCAGCGGGGGGGCACAGATACGCAGTATTTT. The chain couples TRBV7-3 to TRBJ2-3; 9 bases match TRBD2. J was trimmed by 1 base and V by 5 bases; bases with no gene match: 4. Germline V lookup: CDR1 SGHTA, CDR2 FQGTGA. This CDR3 is built from 15 residues.

The chain recombines TRBV5-1 with TRBJ1-6, with TRBD1 identical over 10 bases. The CDR3 runs 16 residues. The germline CDR1 and CDR2 sequences are SGHRS and YFSETQ. Germline trimming cut 4 bases from V and 7 bases from J; bases unmatched to any gene: 8. In DNA, the CDR3 is TGCGCCAGCAGCCCGACGCCGACAGGGGGCAATTCACCCCTCCACTTT. Encoded protein: CASSPTPTGGNSPLHF.

The V and J genes are TRBV5-1 and TRBJ2-7; TRBD1 is a possible D gene (5 bases). Germline CDR1 is SGHRS and CDR2 is YFSETQ. V was clipped by 1 base and J by 2 bases, with 13 bases between them. CDR3 size: 15 residues. CDR3 nucleotide sequence: TGCGCCAGCAGCTTGTTCCAGGGCCCCACCTACGAGCAGTACTTC. This translates into CASSLFQGPTYEQYF.

The chain has TRBV9 and TRBJ2-1; 12 bases match TRBD2. The V gene end was trimmed by 2 bases and the J gene end by 6 bases; junction bases not matched to a gene: 6. The CDR3 consists of 16 residues. Germline lookup yields CDR1 SGDLS and CDR2 YYNGEE. The CDR3 DNA reads as TGTGCCAGCAGCGTGACTAGCGGGGGTGGGGTCAATGAGCAGTTCTTC. It is translated as CASSVTSGGGVNEQFF.

The rearrangement links TRBV7-9 to TRBJ1-2, with a tentative D call TRBD1 (6 bases). CDR1 is SEHNR, CDR2 FQNEAQ, per germline (reference sequence). The CDR3 contains 14 residues. V was trimmed by 5 bases and J by 8 bases, leaving 18 bases between them. The CDR3 reads CASSPRENRVGYTF. CDR3 bases: TGTGCCAGCAGCCCACGCGAGAACAGGGTCGGCTACACCTTC. Drawing the rest from reference TRBV7-9 and TRBJ1-2, the complete variable domain is DTGVSQNPRHKITKRGQNVTFRCDPISEHNRLYWYRQTLGQGPEFLTYFQNEAQLEKSRLLSDRFSAERPKGSFSTLEIQRTEQGDSAMYLCASSPRENRVGYTFGSGTRLTVV.

V and J are TRBV6-5 and TRBJ1-1; perhaps TRBD1 as D (6 bases). The V and J ends lost 8 bases and 5 bases respectively, with 21 bases between them. The CDR3 is made up of 15 amino acids. The V gene's germline CDR1 is MNHEY and CDR2 SVGAGI. CDR3 amino acids: CASGFPTGPFTEAFF. The CDR3 nucleotides are TGTGCCAGCGGATTCCCGACAGGCCCGTTTACTGAAGCTTTCTTT.

In regard to this clone: The junction does not match germline at one end; this may be a read error. V and J are TRBV6-1 and TRBJ1-1, with a possible D match to TRBD1 (6 bases). This CDR3 has 13 residues. CDR1 is MNHNS, CDR2 SASEGT, per germline. The CDR3 sequence: CASSEYPGPGGLF. In nucleotides, the CDR3 is TGTGCCAGCAGTGAATATCCGGGACCGGGGGGGCTTTTT.

This clone was counted once. J is TRBJ1-1 and V is TRBV15, with a tentative D call TRBD1 (5 bases). CDR1 is LNHNV and CDR2 is YYDKDF in the germline V gene (reference sequence). The CDR3 is made up of 14 amino acids. V lost 1 base to trimming and J lost 5 bases, with 11 bases between them. CDR3 nucleotide sequence: TGTGCCACCAGCAGAGGGGAGGGGAGGACTGAAGCTTTCTTT. It codes for CATSRGEGRTEAFF.

This clone came up a few times. The CDR3 loop reads CASSYLGQAHYEQYF. The CDR3 DNA is TGTGCCAGCAGTTACCTGGGACAGGCACACTACGAGCAGTACTTC. The chain recombines TRBV6-6 with TRBJ2-7, with 8 bases matching TRBD1. Germline CDR1 is MNHNY and CDR2 is SVGAGI (reference sequence). V trimming: 2 bases; J trimming: 3 bases; junction bases outside the gene matches: 6. CDR3 size: 15 residues.

CDR3 sequence reads: CSARTGIQTEAFF. CDR3 sequence (DNA): TGCAGCGCCCGGACAGGGATACAAACTGAAGCTTTCTTT. The chain employs TRBV29-1 and TRBJ1-1; 8 nucleotides line up with TRBD1. Germline V gene lookup returns CDR1 SQVTM and CDR2 ANQGSEA. Germline trimming cut 7 bases from V and 5 bases from J; bases unmatched to any gene: 9. This CDR3 comprises 13 residues.

The chain couples TRBV11-2 to TRBJ2-7; 9 nucleotides line up with TRBD1. The V gene end was trimmed by 1 base and the J gene end by 5 bases; junction bases not matched to a gene: 9. This CDR3 is built from 16 residues. Germline assignment: CDR1 SGHAT and CDR2 FQNNGV. The CDR3 bases are TGTGCCAGCAGCTTAGCAGGGACAGGGATCAGGGACGAGCAGTACTTC. This encodes CASSLAGTGIRDEQYF.

The V call is TRBV7-8, the J call TRBJ1-3; 7 nucleotides line up with TRBD1. CDR3 length: 15 amino acids. CDR1 is SGHVS and CDR2 is FQNEAQ in the germline V gene. V dropped 5 bases and J dropped 4; count of bases not matched to a gene: 8. For the CDR3, the DNA is TGTGCCAGCAGCATATCCGGGACAGCAGGAAACACCATATATTTT. Encoded protein: CASSISGTAGNTIYF.

This clone was detected a few times. The chain recombines TRBV12-3 or TRBV12-4 with TRBJ1-1, with D unclear. V was pared by 0 bases and J by 0 bases, with 2 bases between. This CDR3 contains 13 residues. The CDR3 spells CASSLAVNTEAFF. CDR3 DNA: TGTGCCAGCAGTTTAGCGGTGAACACTGAAGCTTTCTTT.

This clone was recorded a few times. V usage is TRBV5-5 and J usage is TRBJ2-2; D gene uncertain. V was shortened by 4 bases and J by 6 bases, with 10 bases between the two germline ends. Germline V gene sequence: CDR1 SGHKS, CDR2 YYEKEE (reference sequence). The CDR3 contains 13 residues. CDR3 DNA: TGTGCCAGCAGCGAATCATGGGCCGGGGAGCTGTTTTTT. Translation gives CASSESWAGELFF.

J is TRBJ1-2 and V is TRBV7-9; D uncertain. CDR3 length: 14 amino acids. Trimming shortened V by 1 base and J by 2 bases, and 8 bases separated the two germline ends. CDR1 and CDR2 (germline): SEHNR, FQNEAQ (reference sequence). The CDR3 DNA follows: TGTGCCAGCAGCTTAGTCGGACGGAACTATGGCTACACCTTC. Its translation is CASSLVGRNYGYTF.

CDR3: CASSLDRTGGFNEQFF. CDR3 in DNA: TGCGCCAGCAGCTTGGACCGGACAGGGGGTTTCAATGAGCAGTTCTTC. This chain uses TRBV5-1 with TRBJ2-1, with 10 bases aligning to TRBD1. Unmatched junction bases numbered 6, after V lost 0 bases and J lost 6 bases. The CDR3 is 16 amino acids. CDR1 and CDR2 (germline): SGHRS, YFSETQ.